Following are 21 T cell receptor beta chains from one sample sequenced in a study of shared clonotypes between healthy human individuals. Measured with immunoSEQ multiplex PCR; TCRdb has only the in-frame clones, and not every one. The sample has some 2,400,000 clones, around 95% seen once. Sequenced sample: naive CD4+ T cells sorted from blood. Subset indicated: CD45RA+ positively selected. These TCRs come from a man between 18 and 35 years old in good health.

The rearrangement links TRBV7-3 to TRBJ2-3; tentatively, D is TRBD1 or TRBD2 (6 bases each). Germline values: CDR1 SGHTA, CDR2 FQGTGA. Trimming took 5 bases from V and 4 from J, leaving 19 bases between them. The CDR3 contains 16 residues. The DNA for the CDR3 is TGTGCCAGCAGCCCCGCAGGAGGGGGGATCGCAGATACGCAGTATTTT. This translates into CASSPAGGGIADTQYF.

The J gene is TRBJ2-1, the V gene TRBV6-5; D not resolved. Trimming left V 4 bases short and J 3 bases short, with 7 bases between. The CDR3 loop spans 13 amino acids. Germline CDR1 and CDR2: MNHEY and SVGAGI. The CDR3 loop reads CASSFEVYNEQFF. The CDR3 DNA sequence: TGTGCCAGCAGTTTTGAGGTCTACAATGAGCAGTTCTTC.

The chain combines TRBV29-1 with TRBJ2-5, with a possible D match to TRBD1 (6 bases). Germline lookup yields CDR1 SQVTM and CDR2 ANQGSEA. The CDR3 loop spans 13 amino acids. V was cut by 4 bases and J by 3 bases, with 12 bases left in between. CDR3 coding DNA: TGCAGCGTTGTAAGGCAGGGGAAAGAGACCCAGTACTTC. Translation: CSVVRQGKETQYF.

The chain employs TRBV2 and TRBJ2-7; tentatively, D is TRBD1 (6 bases). CDR3 length: 13 amino acids. Germline V gives CDR1 SNHLY, CDR2 FYNNEI. The V and J ends lost 4 bases and 6 bases respectively, with 13 bases between them. DNA of the CDR3: TGTGCCAGCAGTGGACAGGCGGCTGTCGAGCAGTACTTC. Protein: CASSGQAAVEQYF.

Only one count was recorded for this clone. This sample also contains other DNA sequences that code for the same CDR3. The genes are TRBV7-9 and TRBJ2-5, with a tentative D call TRBD2 (5 bases). The CDR3 totals 13 residues. Germline V CDR1 and CDR2: SEHNR, FQNEAQ (reference sequence). V was cut by 3 bases and J by 3 bases, with 8 bases left in between. The CDR3 DNA is TGTGCCAGCAGCTTCGGAGGAAAAGAGACCCAGTACTTC. This gives the protein CASSFGGKETQYF.

This chain joins TRBV5-1 and TRBJ1-6, with D perhaps matching TRBD1 (5 bases). CDR1 SGHRS and CDR2 YFSETQ come from the germline V gene. The ends were cut back, 4 bases at V and 10 bases at J, with 12 bases in the middle. This CDR3 spans 13 amino acids. In nucleotides, the CDR3 is TGCGCCAGCAGCCCGGGGGGGGACTCACCCCTCCACTTT. Protein product: CASSPGGDSPLHF.

V is TRBV28 and J is TRBJ1-1; no clear D gene. V lost 1 base and J 8 bases, leaving 8 bases between the germline ends. This CDR3 region has 12 residues. Germline V gene lookup returns CDR1 MDHEN and CDR2 SYDVKM. The CDR3 here is CASSLLSREAFF. The CDR3, as DNA: TGTGCCAGCAGTTTATTATCCAGGGAAGCTTTCTTT.

V usage is TRBV6-5 and J usage is TRBJ1-1, with a possible D match to TRBD1 (6 bases). Germline-derived CDR1 and CDR2 are MNHEY and SVGAGI. This CDR3 spans 14 amino acids. Between the trimmed V and J ends, which lost 6 bases and 6 bases, there was a span of 17 bases. CDR3 coding DNA: TGTGCCAGCAGGACAGGAACCTGGGGATCTGAAGCTTTCTTT. Its protein is CASRTGTWGSEAFF.

The V and J genes are TRBV4-1 and TRBJ1-1, with a tentative D call TRBD1 (6 bases). Germline loops: CDR1 MGHRA, CDR2 YSYEKL. The CDR3 runs to 16 residues. V lost 1 base, J lost 7 bases, and 19 bases lay in between. The CDR3 is CASSQGQPAGAIEAFF. The CDR3 DNA sequence: TGCGCCAGCAGCCAAGGCCAACCCGCGGGGGCGATTGAAGCTTTCTTT.

This chain joins TRBV9 and TRBJ2-1; TRBD2 agrees at 7 bases. Trimming removed 3 bases from V and 1 base from J; junction bases left unmatched: 4. This CDR3 region has 15 residues. Germline V lookup: CDR1 SGDLS, CDR2 YYNGEE. The CDR3 loop reads CASSGAGISYNEQFF. The CDR3, as DNA: TGTGCCAGCAGCGGAGCGGGGATATCCTACAATGAGCAGTTCTTC. Full variable domain (rest looked up from reference TRBV9 and TRBJ2-1): DSGVTQTPKHLITATGQRVTLRCSPRSGDLSVYWYQQSLDQGLQFLIQYYNGEERAKGNILERFSAQQFPDLHSELNLSSLELGDSALYFCASSGAGISYNEQFFGPGTRLTVL.

The chain carries TRBV2 and TRBJ1-5; the D gene is possibly TRBD1 (6 bases). V lost 6 bases and J lost 3, with 15 bases in between. Germline CDR1 SNHLY, CDR2 FYNNEI. The CDR3 consists of 15 residues. For the CDR3, the DNA is TGTGCCAGCAGCGTACTGGGGGGGCCCAATCAGCCCCAGCATTTT. Translating gives CASSVLGGPNQPQHF.

In DNA form, the CDR3 reads TGTGCCAGCAGTCGACAGGGGAAGTCACAAGAGACCCAGTACTTC. Its translation is CASSRQGKSQETQYF. The V call is TRBV28, the J call TRBJ2-5; 8 bases are shared with TRBD1. CDR1 is MDHEN, CDR2 SYDVKM, per germline. After removal of 5 bases from V and 2 bases from J, the junction contained 7 bases not matched to a gene. The CDR3 has 15 residues.

The chain is built from TRBV30 and TRBJ1-2, with D perhaps TRBD1 (5 bases). Germline CDR1 is GTSNPN and CDR2 is SVGIG (reference sequence). Trimming removed 0 bases from V and 7 bases from J, with 12 bases in between. This CDR3 is built from 13 residues. CDR3 region: CAWSVLGESGYTF. The CDR3 nucleotides are TGTGCCTGGAGTGTACTAGGGGAGAGTGGCTACACCTTC.

The chain employs TRBV27 and TRBJ2-7; 7 nucleotides align to TRBD1. The CDR3 is 14 residues long. With V trimmed by 0 bases and J by 5 bases, 4 bases remained unmatched. Germline CDR1 is MNHEY and CDR2 is SMNVEV (reference sequence). The CDR3 nucleotides read TGTGCCAGCAGTTTATCAAGTACAGGGGACGAGCAGTACTTC. It encodes CASSLSSTGDEQYF.

The rearrangement joins TRBV19 to TRBJ1-6; a weak D match, TRBD1 (5 bases). Germline V gene sequence: CDR1 LNHDA, CDR2 SQIVND (reference sequence). Between the trimmed V and J ends, which lost 1 base and 11 bases, there was a span of 6 bases. This CDR3 has 12 residues. The CDR3 sequence: CASSIADTPLHF. CDR3 DNA: TGTGCCAGTAGTATAGCGGACACACCCCTCCACTTT.

This rearrangement joins TRBV7-2 to TRBJ2-3; TRBD2 matches 16 bases. The CDR3 is 18 residues long. Germline V gene sequence: CDR1 SGHTA, CDR2 FQGNSA. The V and J ends lost 4 bases and 1 base, in that order; junction bases with no gene match: 5. CDR3 in amino acids: CASSSGLAGGVGTDTQYF. In DNA form, the CDR3 reads TGTGCCAGCAGCTCGGGACTAGCGGGAGGGGTCGGCACAGATACGCAGTATTTT.

The rearrangement joins TRBV6-1 to TRBJ2-2; either TRBD1 or TRBD2 may fit D (5 bases each). The CDR3 sequence is 15 residues long. The ends were cut back, 6 bases at V and 8 bases at J, with 19 bases in the middle. Germline lookup yields CDR1 MNHNS and CDR2 SASEGT. The DNA of the CDR3 is TGTGCCAGCAGAGCCCCAGGGACGAGAGGTGGGGAGCTGTTTTTT. This sequence encodes CASRAPGTRGGELFF.

The chain couples TRBV18 to TRBJ1-1; D remains unclear. The CDR3 length is 14 residues. V dropped 0 bases and J dropped 1 base, with 6 bases sitting between them. Germline assignment: CDR1 KGHSH and CDR2 LQKENI. The CDR3 nucleotides are TGTGCCAGCTCACCACCAAAAAAGAACACTGAAGCTTTCTTT. Its protein product is CASSPPKKNTEAFF.

The chain employs TRBV27 and TRBJ2-7; D unclear. Looked up from germline, CDR1 is MNHEY and CDR2 is SMNVEV (reference sequence). This CDR3 contains 15 residues. V lost 0 bases to trimming and J lost 0 bases, with 9 bases between them. CDR3: CASSLSFQSSYEQYF. As DNA, the CDR3 is TGTGCCAGCAGTTTATCGTTCCAGAGCTCCTACGAGCAGTACTTC.

The V and J genes are TRBV4-3 and TRBJ2-3, with 8 bases matching TRBD1. V shed 4 bases and J 2 bases; nucleotides not matched to a gene: 5. Germline assignment: CDR1 LGHNA and CDR2 YSLEER. The CDR3 extends over 15 amino acids. The CDR3 sequence is CASSLSTGATDTQYF. CDR3 sequence (DNA): TGCGCCAGCAGCCTGTCGACAGGGGCCACAGATACGCAGTATTTT.

This chain joins TRBV19 and TRBJ1-2; weak D call: TRBD1 (6 bases). Germline values: CDR1 LNHDA, CDR2 SQIVND (reference sequence). CDR3 length: 12 amino acids. Trimming cost V 5 bases and J 7 bases, with 11 bases left between them. CDR3 DNA sequence: TGTGCCAGTAGTTCTCAGGGGTCTGGCTACACCTTC. This encodes CASSSQGSGYTF.